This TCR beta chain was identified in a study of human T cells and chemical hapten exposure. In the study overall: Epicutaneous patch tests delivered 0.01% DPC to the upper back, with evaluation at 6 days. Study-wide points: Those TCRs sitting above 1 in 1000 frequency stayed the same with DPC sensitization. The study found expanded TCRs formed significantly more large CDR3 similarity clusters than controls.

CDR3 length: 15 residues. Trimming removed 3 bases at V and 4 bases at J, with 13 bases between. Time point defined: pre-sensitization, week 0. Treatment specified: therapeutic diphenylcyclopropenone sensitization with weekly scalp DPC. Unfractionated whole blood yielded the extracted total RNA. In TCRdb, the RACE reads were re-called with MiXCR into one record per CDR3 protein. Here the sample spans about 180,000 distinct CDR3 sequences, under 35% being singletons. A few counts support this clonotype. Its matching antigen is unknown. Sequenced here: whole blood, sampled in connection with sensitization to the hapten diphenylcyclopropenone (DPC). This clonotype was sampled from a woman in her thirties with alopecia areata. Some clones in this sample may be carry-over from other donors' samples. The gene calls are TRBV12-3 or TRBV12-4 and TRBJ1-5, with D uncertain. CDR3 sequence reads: CASSLMLSGNQPQHF. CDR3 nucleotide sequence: TGTGCCAGCAGTTTGATGTTATCGGGTAATCAGCCCCAGCATTTT.